This entry concerns a single T cell receptor (beta chain). This entry comes from a study of blood T cell repertoires in COVID-19. About the study: Sites across the United States, Italy and Spain contributed samples from acute and convalescent COVID-19.

Sequenced by immunoSEQ multiplex PCR; TCRdb stores in-frame clones only, minus some. The sample lists 130,000 to 150,000 clones, 75% to 90% seen once, with 37% in the top ten. The clonotype comes from a man aged 50-59 years who had recovered from COVID-19. Sequenced input: peripheral blood.

Written as DNA, the CDR3 is TGTGCCAGCAGTAAAGCGGGGGGGCCTACAGATACGCAGTATTTT. Encoded protein: CASSKAGGPTDTQYF. The rearrangement uses TRBV27 and TRBJ2-3, with 10 bases that match TRBD2. With V trimmed by 5 bases and J by 3 bases, 5 bases remained unmatched. CDR3 length equals 15 residues. Per germline, CDR1 MNHEY and CDR2 SMNVEV (reference sequence).